The clone carrying this TCR beta chain was picked up one time. This entry is derived from a study of blood T cell repertoires in COVID-19. Only in-frame clones appear in the TCRdb table, and some are missing; sequencing was by immunoSEQ multiplex PCR. The table records around 150,000 clones, roughly 93% of them present only once. V lost 1 base and J 8 bases, leaving 8 bases between the germline ends. Germline values: CDR1 LGHDT, CDR2 YNNKEL (reference sequence). The CDR3 is made up of 12 amino acids. The receptor was isolated from a woman aged 45-65 years with acute or convalescent COVID-19. The J gene is TRBJ1-2, the V gene TRBV3-1 (or the pseudogene TRBV3-2), with D uncertain. Sequences were obtained from peripheral blood. The chain's CDR3 is CASSQATGGYTF. CDR3 DNA: TGTGCCAGCAGCCAAGCGACGGGAGGCTACACCTTC.